A selection of T cell receptor beta chains follows, all from one sample in a study of cytomegalovirus exposure and HLA in healthy donors. Data came from immunoSEQ multiplex PCR; TCRdb stores just in-frame clones and leaves some out. The sample holds more than 95,000 clones, 50% to 80% seen once. Sample: PBMCs. The receptors originated from a man between 60 and 75 years old in good health and CMV-seronegative. Both conserved end residues are part of each CDR3. D genes are given only for firm matches. Where a row states a size, it is once, few, many or the class of an expanded clone; other rows omit it.

V: TRBV6-1; D: TRBD2; J: TRBJ2-1; size: few; DNA: TGTGCCAGCAGTGAATGGAGCGGGGGGCGCAATGAGCAGTTCTTC; CDR3: CASSEWSGGRNEQFF
V: TRBV5-1; D: -; J: TRBJ2-3; size: -; DNA: TGCGCCAGCAGCGACCAGGGATTTAGCACAGATACGCAGTATTTT; CDR3: CASSDQGFSTDTQYF
V: TRBV2; D: -; J: TRBJ2-7; size: -; DNA: TGTGCCAGCAGTGAACGTCAGGGTAATATCTACGAGCAGTACTTC; CDR3: CASSERQGNIYEQYF
V: TRBV5-1; D: TRBD1; J: TRBJ1-1; size: -; DNA: TGCGCCAGCAGCCCTCAACAGGGGAGTACTGAAGCTTTCTTT; CDR3: CASSPQQGSTEAFF
V: TRBV19; D: -; J: TRBJ2-7; size: -; DNA: TGTGCCAGTAGTATGGCGGACGAGCAGTACTTC; CDR3: CASSMADEQYF
V: TRBV5-1; D: -; J: TRBJ1-6; size: -; DNA: TGCGCCAGCAGCTTGGCTCAGGGTGACAATTCACCCCTCCACTTT; CDR3: CASSLAQGDNSPLHF
V: TRBV29-1; D: -; J: TRBJ2-1; size: -; DNA: TGCAGCGCCATAGGGGTGAAGCTTGAGCAGTTCTTC; CDR3: CSAIGVKLEQFF
V: TRBV19; D: -; J: TRBJ2-7; size: few; DNA: TGTGCCAGTAAACGAGCGGAAAAGGGCTACGAGCAGTACTTC; CDR3: CASKRAEKGYEQYF
V: TRBV6-5; D: TRBD1; J: TRBJ2-7; size: -; DNA: TGTGCCAGCAGTTACGACAGGGACTACGAGCAGTACTTC; CDR3: CASSYDRDYEQYF
V: TRBV27; D: TRBD1; J: TRBJ2-3; size: -; DNA: TGTGCCAGCAGCCGGGACAGGGTCACAGATACGCAGTATTTT; CDR3: CASSRDRVTDTQYF
V: TRBV2; D: -; J: TRBJ2-1; size: -; DNA: TGTGCCAGCTCGACTGGCGGATACAATGAGCAGTTCTTC; CDR3: CASSTGGYNEQFF
V: TRBV5-4; D: TRBD2; J: TRBJ2-7; size: few; DNA: TGTGCCAGCAGCCCCCAGACTAGCATGAGCTCCTACGAGCAGTACTTC; CDR3: CASSPQTSMSSYEQYF
V: TRBV6-5; D: TRBD1; J: TRBJ2-5; size: -; DNA: TGTGCCAGCAGTTACGGTGGCAGACAGGGAGAGACCCAGTACTTC; CDR3: CASSYGGRQGETQYF
V: TRBV18; D: -; J: TRBJ2-7; size: -; DNA: TGTGCCAGCTCACCACCCTCCGCGCACGAGCAGTACTTC; CDR3: CASSPPSAHEQYF
V: TRBV10-1; D: -; J: TRBJ1-1; size: few; DNA: TGCGCCAGCAGTGATCGGCAGGGGAACACTGAAGCTTTCTTT; CDR3: CASSDRQGNTEAFF
V: TRBV5-6; D: TRBD2; J: TRBJ2-1; size: once; DNA: TGTGCCAGCAGCTTGGGGCCGACTAGCGGGAGGGAGCCTCAGTTCTTC; CDR3: CASSLGPTSGREPQFF